This passage covers 22 T cell receptor beta chains from one sample sequenced in a study of post-analysis software for immune sequencing data. Study findings and constraints: The study found TRBV5-6, TRBV5-1 and TRBV20-1 among 4 or 5 TRBV segments more frequent in patients than controls.

Every TCR beta cDNA library bore unique molecular identifiers. MiXCR, run by TCRdb on the PCR reads, gives a single entry per CDR3 protein. The sample records fewer than 550,000 distinct CDR3 sequences, roughly 34% being singletons. Their cognate antigens are unknown. Material for sequencing was blood. The receptors come from a girl under 18 with multiple sclerosis.

V usage is TRBV9 and J usage is TRBJ1-4; 10 bases line up with TRBD1. Losses at the gene ends were 2 bases for V and 6 bases for J; bases not matched to a gene: 1. The CDR3 extends over 14 amino acids. The germline CDR1 and CDR2 sequences are SGDLS and YYNGEE. Here the CDR3 reads CASSVDRGDEKLFF. The CDR3 DNA is TGTGCCAGCAGCGTGGACAGGGGGGATGAAAAACTGTTTTTT.

This clonotype occurred a few times. The rearrangement links TRBV12-3 or TRBV12-4 to TRBJ1-4; TRBD1 agrees at 7 bases. The CDR3 length is 17 residues. The ends lost 6 bases at V and 6 bases at J; junction bases unmatched: 16. For the CDR3, the DNA is TGTGCCAGCAGGGGTGGGCAGGGGGTAGTAGTCGATGAAAAACTGTTTTTT. Its translation: CASRGGQGVVVDEKLFF.

The chain combines TRBV27 with TRBJ2-6; D uncertain. With 8 bases removed from V and 0 bases from J, the gap between germline ends came to 14 bases. CDR3 length equals 16 residues. The germline gives CDR1 MNHEY, CDR2 SMNVEV (reference sequence). The CDR3 is CASVGPGVSGANVLTF. The CDR3 region has the DNA TGTGCCAGCGTGGGCCCCGGAGTCTCTGGGGCCAACGTCCTGACTTTC.

This clonotype was recorded at least ten times. The gene calls are TRBV2 and TRBJ2-3, with D possibly being TRBD1 (5 bases). CDR1 and CDR2 (germline): SNHLY, FYNNEI. The V end lost 7 bases, the J end lost 1 base, and 12 bases lay between the germline ends. The CDR3 is 14 amino acids. In nucleotides, the CDR3 is TGTGCCAGCACCCTTGGGGCCCGCACAGATACGCAGTATTTT. This gives the protein CASTLGARTDTQYF.

The chain carries TRBV12-3 or TRBV12-4 and TRBJ1-1, with D unclear. Trimming pared 6 bases from V and 3 bases from J, leaving 8 bases between. The CDR3 totals 12 residues. The CDR3 loop reads CASSQHYTEAFF. CDR3 in DNA: TGTGCCAGCAGCCAACATTACACTGAAGCTTTCTTT.

This clonotype has just a few counts. This chain uses TRBV20-1 with TRBJ2-1, with TRBD2 matching over 12 bases. In germline, CDR1 is DFQATT, CDR2 SNEGSKA (reference sequence). This CDR3 is built from 15 residues. The trim removed 4 bases at V and 5 bases at J, leaving 6 bases unmatched. For the CDR3, the DNA is TGCAGTGCTACCCTAGCGGGGGGGCAGGACAATGAGCAGTTCTTC. This encodes CSATLAGGQDNEQFF.

This clonotype was detected a few times. The genes are TRBV2 and TRBJ2-1, with TRBD2 matching 10 bases. The germline V gene has CDR1 SNHLY and CDR2 FYNNEI. V lost 2 bases, J lost 2 bases, and 3 bases stayed unmatched. The CDR3 is 16 amino acids. The CDR3 spells CASSETSGAPYNEQFF. The CDR3 DNA reads TGTGCCAGCAGTGAAACTAGCGGGGCGCCCTACAATGAGCAGTTCTTC.

The chain links TRBV12-3 or TRBV12-4 to TRBJ1-2; 10 nucleotides align to TRBD1. V dropped 6 bases and J dropped 5; count of bases not matched to a gene: 9. The CDR3 is 15 residues long. The DNA of the CDR3 is TGTGCCAGCAGCCCTACCGGGACAGGGGTATATGGCTACACCTTC. Protein sequence: CASSPTGTGVYGYTF.

The table lists this clonotype with a few counts. The CDR3 nucleotides are TGTGCCAGCAGTGAAGCGCTTGTGGGGATAGCCAAAAACATTCAGTACTTC. The encoded protein is CASSEALVGIAKNIQYF. The chain has TRBV6-1 and TRBJ2-4; D unclear. Germline lookup yields CDR1 MNHNS and CDR2 SASEGT. The CDR3 has 17 residues. The V end lost 0 bases, the J end lost 0 bases, and 12 bases lay between the germline ends.

The V and J genes are TRBV25-1 and TRBJ2-5; 7 bases map to TRBD2. The J call could be wrong; TRBJ2-7 is a better fit for the DNA end. Germline CDR1 is MGHDK and CDR2 is SYGVNS. The CDR3 is made up of 15 amino acids. CDR3 residues: CASSEGVGGKDEQYF. CDR3 in DNA: TGTGCCAGCAGTGAGGGGGTGGGAGGGAAGGACGAGCAGTACTTC.

J is TRBJ2-1 and V is TRBV6-5, with D possibly called TRBD1 or TRBD2 (5 bases each). Trimming left V 6 bases short and J 3 bases short, with 12 bases between. The CDR3 contains 14 residues. Germline V CDR1 and CDR2: MNHEY, SVGAGI. The CDR3 coding sequence is TGTGCCAGCAGCCAAGGGACGGTCTACAATGAGCAGTTCTTC. Its protein product is CASSQGTVYNEQFF.

This clonotype has only a few counts. This chain links TRBV12-3 or TRBV12-4 with TRBJ1-4; no reliable D call. This CDR3 is 15 amino acids long. The V and J ends lost 2 bases and 0 bases respectively, with 7 bases between them. In DNA form, the CDR3 reads TGTGCCAGCAGTTTACGGCAGACAACTAATGAAAAACTGTTTTTT. As protein: CASSLRQTTNEKLFF.

J is TRBJ2-5 and V is TRBV3-1; 9 bases are a match to TRBD2. CDR1 LGHDT and CDR2 YNNKEL come from the germline V gene (reference sequence). The length of the CDR3 is 17 residues. Trimming cost V 4 bases and J 11 bases; bases outside gene matches: 20. This CDR3 is CASSPQKSGGGAREQYF. CDR3 nucleotide sequence: TGTGCCAGCAGCCCTCAAAAAAGCGGCGGGGGGGCCCGGGAGCAGTACTTC.

V and J are TRBV20-1 and TRBJ1-2, with D tentatively TRBD1 (6 bases). CDR1 and CDR2 (germline): DFQATT, SNEGSKA (reference sequence). The CDR3 runs to 11 residues. V was trimmed by 3 bases and J by 6 bases, leaving 8 bases between them. The CDR3 loop is CSASGTNGYTF. The DNA of the CDR3 is TGCAGTGCTAGTGGGACAAATGGCTACACCTTC.

This clonotype showed up just once. V and J are TRBV9 and TRBJ1-1, with D tentatively TRBD1 (5 bases). The CDR3 is 18 residues long. Trimming took off 0 bases at V and 1 base at J, with 19 bases between the two ends. Germline CDR1 is SGDLS and CDR2 is YYNGEE. The CDR3 DNA sequence: TGTGCCAGCAGCGTAGTCCAGTATAGGGCAGGGAGGAACACTGAAGCTTTCTTT. This translates into CASSVVQYRAGRNTEAFF.

This clonotype was detected a few times. The V and J genes are TRBV20-1 and TRBJ2-5; TRBD2 matches at 12 bases. Germline values: CDR1 DFQATT, CDR2 SNEGSKA (reference sequence). The CDR3 runs 15 residues. V dropped 0 bases and J dropped 4; count of bases not matched to a gene: 3. CDR3 DNA sequence: TGCAGTGCTAGAGAGACTAGCGGGGGATCAGAGACCCAGTACTTC. This codes for CSARETSGGSETQYF.

This clonotype was observed a handful of times. The chain joins TRBV7-9 to TRBJ2-7, with D maybe TRBD1 (6 bases). V was clipped by 5 bases and J by 1 base, with 18 bases between them. Germline V gene sequence: CDR1 SEHNR, CDR2 FQNEAQ (reference sequence). The CDR3 loop spans 16 amino acids. CDR3 protein: CASSAEPLTGSYEQYF. Written as DNA, the CDR3 is TGTGCCAGCAGCGCCGAACCATTGACAGGATCCTACGAGCAGTACTTC.

In its sample, this clonotype was seen a few times. V and J are TRBV15 and TRBJ1-2, with 9 bases fitting TRBD1. The CDR3 totals 13 residues. Germline lookup yields CDR1 LNHNV and CDR2 YYDKDF (reference sequence). The V and J ends lost 8 bases and 7 bases, in that order; junction bases with no gene match: 8. CDR3 sequence (DNA): TGTGCCACCTCACCCGGGACAGGGACTGGCTACACCTTC. Translating it yields CATSPGTGTGYTF.

The genes are TRBV5-5 and TRBJ2-4; a possible D gene is TRBD1 (5 bases). The J call may not be correct, given that the DNA end is closer to TRBJ2-7. In germline, CDR1 is SGHKS, CDR2 YYEKEE (reference sequence). The CDR3 spans 15 residues. CDR3: CASSFLDSQSYEQYF. CDR3 nucleotides: TGTGCCAGCAGCTTCTTAGACAGTCAGTCCTACGAGCAGTACTTC.

The chain employs TRBV9 and TRBJ2-3; D is tentatively TRBD1 or TRBD2 (5 bases each). This CDR3 is 16 amino acids long. Germline CDR1 and CDR2: SGDLS and YYNGEE. The germline V and J ends were trimmed by 0 bases and 1 base, with 12 bases remaining between them. The CDR3 sequence is CASSVGGVFGTDTQYF. CDR3 DNA sequence: TGTGCCAGCAGCGTAGGAGGGGTTTTCGGCACAGATACGCAGTATTTT.

Of note for this clonotype: The conserved phenylalanine or tryptophan is not found at the CDR3 terminus, so this likely reflects a read error. The rearrangement joins TRBV15 to TRBJ2-7; the match to TRBD2 covers 10 bases. The CDR3 runs to 15 residues. Germline assignment: CDR1 LNHNV and CDR2 YYDKDF (reference sequence). V was clipped by 1 base and J by 2 bases; unmatched bases: 2. The CDR3 DNA reads TGTGCCACCAGCAGAGGAAGCGGGGGGGCCTACGAGCAGTACCTC. This gives the protein CATSRGSGGAYEQYL.

The chain employs TRBV20-1 and TRBJ2-7; D possibly corresponds to TRBD1 (5 bases). Germline-derived CDR1 and CDR2 are DFQATT and SNEGSKA (reference sequence). CDR3 length equals 13 residues. The V gene lost 1 base and the J gene lost 5 bases, with 12 bases spanning the gap. The CDR3: CSARVVPQDEQYF. The CDR3 nucleotides read TGCAGTGCTAGAGTCGTCCCACAGGACGAGCAGTACTTC.